Below, 26 T cell receptor beta chains from the same sample are listed, as sequenced in a study of OX40 agonist ivuxolimab in advanced cancers. Sequencing was performed with immunoSEQ multiplex PCR; in TCRdb, only in-frame clones are kept and a portion is missing. The repertoire includes 70,000 or so clones, nearly 90% of them detected once, and roughly a tenth sits in the top ten. The input for sequencing was CD4+ or CD8+ T cells sorted from blood, taken in a trial of the OX40 agonist ivuxolimab. These TCRs come from an adult with an advanced solid tumor such as melanoma, head and neck, liver or kidney cancer.

This rearrangement joins TRBV6-5 to TRBJ2-3, with D unclear. Trimming took off 6 bases at V and 1 base at J, with 11 bases between the two ends. The length of the CDR3 is 14 residues. Germline CDR1 MNHEY, CDR2 SVGAGI. CDR3 coding DNA: TGTGCCAGCAGCCGACCCCTGGGCACAGATACGCAGTATTTT. Translation gives CASSRPLGTDTQYF.

The chain employs TRBV7-9 and TRBJ2-2, with 7 bases that match TRBD1. Germline V CDR1 and CDR2: SEHNR, FQNEAQ (reference sequence). The V gene end was trimmed by 5 bases and the J gene end by 4 bases; junction bases not matched to a gene: 16. The CDR3 sequence is 18 residues long. This chain's CDR3 is CASSPPGGRGQGTGELFF. The CDR3 DNA follows: TGTGCCAGCAGCCCCCCAGGGGGTAGGGGGCAGGGCACCGGGGAGCTGTTTTTT.

The V call is TRBV5-1, the J call TRBJ2-3; D uncertain. Germline V gives CDR1 SGHRS, CDR2 YFSETQ. CDR3 size: 15 residues. Between the trimmed V and J ends, which lost 5 bases and 0 bases, there was a span of 13 bases. CDR3 in DNA: TGCGCCAGCAGTCTCGTCGCATCTAGCACAGATACGCAGTATTTT. Translating gives CASSLVASSTDTQYF.

Comments on this clone: Other DNA sequences in this specimen translate into the identical CDR3. CDR3 in DNA: TGTGCCAGCAGCTTCACGGGGAACACTGAAGCTTTCTTT. Translated, it gives CASSFTGNTEAFF. The chain links TRBV7-3 to TRBJ1-1, with no clear D. The V end lost 3 bases, the J end lost 1 base, and 6 bases lay between the germline ends. The CDR3 consists of 13 residues. Germline V gene lookup returns CDR1 SGHTA and CDR2 FQGTGA.

The chain couples TRBV30 to TRBJ1-6, with D maybe TRBD1 (5 bases). Germline CDR1 is GTSNPN and CDR2 is SVGIG (reference sequence). V lost 3 bases to trimming and J lost 10 bases, with 13 bases between them. The CDR3 is 13 residues long. The DNA of the CDR3 is TGTGCCTGGAGACAAAGGGGTCGGTCACCCCTCCACTTT. It specifies CAWRQRGRSPLHF.

The rearrangement joins TRBV6-6 to TRBJ2-7; D is perhaps TRBD1 or TRBD2 (5 bases each). The CDR3 has 14 residues. The germline gives CDR1 MNHNY, CDR2 SVGAGI (reference sequence). V lost 2 bases and J lost 0, with 8 bases in between. The CDR3 DNA follows: TGTGCCAGCAGTTACGGGACCAACTCCTACGAGCAGTACTTC. It encodes CASSYGTNSYEQYF.

The chain joins TRBV4-3 to TRBJ2-7; the match to TRBD2 covers 9 bases. CDR1 is LGHNA, CDR2 YSLEER, per germline. V gave up 5 bases and J gave up 9 bases; unmatched junction bases: 14. The CDR3 is 15 residues long. In DNA, the CDR3 is TGCGCCAGCAGCGTAGCGGGGGACGCTATCTGGCCGCAGTACTTC. This translates into CASSVAGDAIWPQYF.

J is TRBJ2-3 and V is TRBV4-2, with D possibly TRBD2 on 6 matching bases. Germline values: CDR1 LGHNA, CDR2 YNFKEQ. Trimming left V 6 bases short and J 5 bases short, with 12 bases between. This CDR3 region has 13 residues. The CDR3 region is CASRGLPEDTQYF. CDR3 coding DNA: TGTGCCAGCAGGGGACTGCCTGAAGATACGCAGTATTTT.

The rearrangement joins TRBV14 to TRBJ2-7; 8 bases map to TRBD2. Trimming at V came to 3 bases and at J to 6 bases, leaving 10 bases not matched to a gene. Looked up from germline, CDR1 is SGHDN and CDR2 is FVKESK. The CDR3 length is 15 residues. The CDR3 DNA sequence: TGTGCCAGCAGCCAGGTCGGGACTAGATTCACCGAGCAGTACTTC. It encodes CASSQVGTRFTEQYF. Looking up the rest from reference TRBV14 and TRBJ2-7 gives the full variable domain: EAGVTQFPSHSVIEKGQTVTLRCDPISGHDNLYWYRRVMGKEIKFLLHFVKESKQDESGMPNNRFLAERTGGTYSTLKVQPAELEDSGVYFCASSQVGTRFTEQYFGPGTRLTVT.

The chain joins TRBV18 to TRBJ2-2; the D gene is possibly TRBD1 (5 bases). The CDR3 has 17 residues. V lost 1 base to trimming and J lost 0 bases, with 12 bases between them. The germline gives CDR1 KGHSH, CDR2 LQKENI. The CDR3 DNA is TGTGCCAGCTCACCACTTTCGCAGGGCGCGAACACCGGGGAGCTGTTTTTT. Its protein product is CASSPLSQGANTGELFF.

This clone appeared once. This chain uses TRBV9 with TRBJ2-7; D might be TRBD2 (6 bases). Trimming took off 4 bases at V and 4 bases at J, with 12 bases between the two ends. The CDR3 is made up of 13 amino acids. Per germline, CDR1 SGDLS and CDR2 YYNGEE. The CDR3 nucleotides are TGTGCCAGCAGCTTTCGGGGGAGTTACGAGCAGTACTTC. Translating it yields CASSFRGSYEQYF.

V gene TRBV27 combines with J gene TRBJ1-4, with TRBD1 matching 7 bases. The V gene's germline CDR1 is MNHEY and CDR2 SMNVEV (reference sequence). J was trimmed by 8 bases and V by 5 bases; bases with no gene match: 5. The CDR3 is 13 residues long. CDR3 sequence: CASSLGTAEKLFF. CDR3 DNA: TGTGCCAGCAGTCTCGGGACAGCCGAAAAACTGTTTTTT.

The V and J genes are TRBV21-1 and TRBJ2-2; TRBD2, the table's D call, was not compared with the DNA. TRBV21-1 is a pseudogene locus. CDR3 size: 16 residues. In nucleotides, the CDR3 is TGTGCCAGCCGATCAGAGGGGGAGGGGAACACCGGGGAGCTGTTTTTT. It encodes CASRSEGEGNTGELFF.

This clone came up once. This sequence joins TRBV6-5 and TRBJ1-2; 7 nucleotides align to TRBD1. The CDR3 is 14 amino acids. Germline V CDR1 and CDR2: MNHEY, SVGAGI. With 4 bases clipped from V and 4 bases from J, the junction kept 6 bases outside the gene matches. CDR3 region: CASSSSTGAYGYTF. The CDR3 nucleotides are TGTGCCAGCAGTTCATCTACAGGGGCCTATGGCTACACCTTC.

The chain couples TRBV5-6 to TRBJ2-2, with D perhaps matching TRBD1 (6 bases). Trimming removed 4 bases at V and 0 bases at J, with 13 bases between. The CDR3 length is 16 residues. From germline, CDR1 is SGHDT and CDR2 YYEEEE. CDR3 in DNA: TGTGCCAGCAGCCCGTCCTGGACAGCGAACACCGGGGAGCTGTTTTTT. Translated, it gives CASSPSWTANTGELFF.

CDR3 in amino acids: CASRPGLAGGRELFF. CDR3 bases: TGTGCCAGCAGACCCGGTCTAGCGGGAGGCCGGGAGCTGTTTTTT. This rearrangement joins TRBV28 to TRBJ2-2; 11 nucleotides line up with TRBD2. In germline, CDR1 is MDHEN, CDR2 SYDVKM. This CDR3 spans 15 amino acids. With V trimmed by 6 bases and J by 9 bases, 9 bases remained unmatched.

The chain carries TRBV4-2 and TRBJ1-2; 8 positions agree with TRBD1. Germline values: CDR1 LGHNA, CDR2 YNFKEQ. This CDR3 has 13 amino acids. V gave up 4 bases and J gave up 8 bases; unmatched junction bases: 6. The CDR3 region is CASSPDRVEGYTF. The CDR3 bases are TGTGCCAGCAGCCCGGACAGGGTGGAGGGCTACACCTTC.

This chain joins TRBV5-4 and TRBJ2-1; no clear D. The CDR3 contains 14 residues. V dropped 2 bases and J dropped 5 bases, with 11 bases sitting between them. Germline CDR1 reads SGHNT; CDR2 reads YYREEE (reference sequence). CDR3 DNA: TGTGCCAGCAGCTTTTCCCCGTTAAACAATGAGCAGTTCTTC. Protein product: CASSFSPLNNEQFF. The full variable domain, completed using reference TRBV5-4 and TRBJ2-1, is ETGVTQSPTHLIKTRGQQVTLRCSSQSGHNTVSWYQQALGQGPQFIFQYYREEENGRGNFPPRFSGLQFPNYSSELNVNALELDDSALYLCASSFSPLNNEQFFGPGTRLTVL.

The chain has TRBV30 and TRBJ1-5; no firm D call. Germline V CDR1 and CDR2: GTSNPN, SVGIG (reference sequence). Trimming cost V 0 bases and J 3 bases, with 9 bases left between them. The CDR3 totals 14 residues. The CDR3 nucleotides are TGTGCCTGGAGTGTTAGGGCCGACAATCAGCCCCAGCATTTT. Translation gives CAWSVRADNQPQHF. Filled out from reference TRBV30 and TRBJ1-5, the complete variable domain reads SQTIHQWPATLVQPVGSPLSLECTVEGTSNPNLYWYRQAAGRGLQLLFYSVGIGQISSEVPQNLSASRPQDRQFILSSKKLLLSDSGFYLCAWSVRADNQPQHFGDGTRLSIL.

The chain links TRBV28 to TRBJ1-5, with 12 nucleotides matching TRBD1. This CDR3 has 18 amino acids. Germline lookup yields CDR1 MDHEN and CDR2 SYDVKM. V was clipped by 3 bases and J by 1 base; unmatched bases: 7. The DNA for the CDR3 is TGTGCCAGCAGTTTTCGGGACAGGGGGCGGCGGAGCAATCAGCCCCAGCATTTT. Amino acids: CASSFRDRGRRSNQPQHF.

The CDR3 bases are TGTGCCAGCAGCTCACAACCCGGGACAGGGAACTATGGCTACACCTTC. Translated, it gives CASSSQPGTGNYGYTF. The J gene is TRBJ1-2, the V gene TRBV7-9, with TRBD1 matching over 9 bases. J was trimmed by 2 bases and V by 4 bases; bases with no gene match: 8. Germline V CDR1 and CDR2: SEHNR, FQNEAQ (reference sequence). This CDR3 has 16 amino acids.

The chain carries TRBV28 and TRBJ2-7; TRBD2 matches at 9 bases. The CDR3 consists of 17 residues. The V and J ends lost 4 bases and 3 bases, in that order; junction bases with no gene match: 13. CDR1 is MDHEN, CDR2 SYDVKM, per germline. The CDR3 DNA follows: TGTGCCAGCAGTTATAGCGCCCGACTAGCGGAATTCTACGAGCAGTACTTC. Its protein is CASSYSARLAEFYEQYF.

V and J are TRBV10-3 and TRBJ1-4; 7 nucleotides line up with TRBD1. V lost 7 bases and J lost 8; bases outside the gene matches: 7. The CDR3 length is 13 residues. Germline CDR1 ENHRY, CDR2 SYGVKD. The CDR3 sequence is CAINNRGGEKLFF. Here the CDR3 DNA reads TGTGCCATCAATAACAGGGGTGGCGAAAAACTGTTTTTT.

The chain joins TRBV5-6 to TRBJ1-1; D unresolved. The CDR3 has 14 amino acids. In germline, CDR1 is SGHDT, CDR2 YYEEEE. The V end lost 2 bases, the J end lost 4 bases, and 12 bases lay between the germline ends. The CDR3 is CASSLRSSFTEAFF. The CDR3 DNA follows: TGTGCCAGCAGCTTACGGTCCTCCTTCACTGAAGCTTTCTTT.

This clone occurred a few times. V usage is TRBV7-2 and J usage is TRBJ2-2, with D hard to call. With 5 bases removed from V and 6 bases from J, the gap between germline ends came to 10 bases. This CDR3 is built from 13 residues. Germline V lookup: CDR1 SGHTA, CDR2 FQGNSA. The CDR3 sequence is CASSLVGSGELFF. CDR3 nucleotide sequence: TGTGCCAGCAGCCTTGTAGGGTCCGGGGAGCTGTTTTTT.

CDR3 DNA: TGTGCCAGCAGCAAACAGGGTCAAGAGACCCAGTACTTC. This translates into CASSKQGQETQYF. The genes are TRBV2 and TRBJ2-5, with D perhaps matching TRBD1 (6 bases). Per the germline V gene, CDR1 is SNHLY and CDR2 is FYNNEI. The CDR3 is made up of 13 amino acids. Trimming cost V 6 bases and J 2 bases, with 10 bases left between them.